This T cell receptor (beta chain) was sequenced in a study of T cell responses to AZD1222 COVID-19 vaccine. Study-level findings and limits: Vaccine-associated CD4 TCRs spanned spike, dominant at 160-218 and 743-854. A mostly white British donor set with more females was recruited, and clonal diversity was possibly underestimated.

The protocol was immunoSEQ multiplex PCR, while the TCRdb copy is restricted to in-frame clones and leaves out a portion. The sample lists tens of thousands of clones, around nine tenths occurring once. In regard to this clone: The target antigen is unknown.

This sequence was found in an adult in good health. The input for sequencing was peripheral blood, taken on day 0 of AZD1222 vaccination.

CDR3 sequence (DNA): TGTGCCAGCAGTGTACTGGAGACAGCGCATGGCTACACCTTC. Amino acids: CASSVLETAHGYTF. The chain uses TRBV2 and TRBJ1-2, with D maybe TRBD1 (5 bases). The CDR3 runs 14 residues. V dropped 4 bases and J dropped 6 bases, with 15 bases sitting between them. CDR1 SNHLY and CDR2 FYNNEI come from the germline V gene.